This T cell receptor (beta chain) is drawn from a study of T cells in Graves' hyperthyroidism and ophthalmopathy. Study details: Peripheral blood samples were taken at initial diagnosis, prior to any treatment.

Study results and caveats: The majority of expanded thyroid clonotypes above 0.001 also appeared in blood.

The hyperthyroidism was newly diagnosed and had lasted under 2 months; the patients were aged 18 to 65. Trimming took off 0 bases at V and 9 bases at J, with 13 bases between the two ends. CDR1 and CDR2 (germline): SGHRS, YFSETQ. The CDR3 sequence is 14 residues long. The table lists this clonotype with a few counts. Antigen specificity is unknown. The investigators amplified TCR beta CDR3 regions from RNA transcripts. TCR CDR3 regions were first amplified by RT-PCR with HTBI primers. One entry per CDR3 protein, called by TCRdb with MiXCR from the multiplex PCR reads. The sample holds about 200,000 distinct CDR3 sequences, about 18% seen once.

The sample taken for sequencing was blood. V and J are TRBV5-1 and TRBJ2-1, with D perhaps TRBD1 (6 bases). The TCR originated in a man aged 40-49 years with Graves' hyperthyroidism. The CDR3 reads CASSLDPGVIEQFF. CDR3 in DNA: TGCGCCAGCAGCTTGGACCCAGGGGTAATTGAGCAGTTCTTC.